This entry is about one T cell receptor beta chain. Its antigen remains unknown. This sample was taken from a study of CD8+ T cells in alopecia areata. Study results and caveats: Lesional scalp exceeded normal scalp in clonality, especially in alopecia totalis/universalis.

The CDR3 is made up of 15 amino acids. V was pared by 5 bases and J by 4 bases, with 17 bases between. The germline gives CDR1 MDHEN, CDR2 SYDVKM. Extraction and reverse transcription of RNA yielded cDNA as the sequencing template. Clones were read by immunoSEQ multiplex PCR, and TCRdb kept only the in-frame ones, dropping some. Of about 110,000 clones in the sample, 45% to 70% were seen once. This receptor was identified in a human donor in good health. The chain joins TRBV28 to TRBJ1-1; TRBD1 is a possible D gene (5 bases). Specimen: CD8+ T cells sorted from blood. Here the CDR3 reads CASSLATVSFTEAFF. As DNA, the CDR3 is TGTGCCAGCAGTCTGGCGACAGTAAGCTTCACTGAAGCTTTCTTT.